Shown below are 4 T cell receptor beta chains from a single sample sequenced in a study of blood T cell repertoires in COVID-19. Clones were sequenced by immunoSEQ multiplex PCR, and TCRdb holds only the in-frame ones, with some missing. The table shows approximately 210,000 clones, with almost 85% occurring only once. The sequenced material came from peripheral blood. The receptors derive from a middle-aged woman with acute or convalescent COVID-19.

The CDR3 loop is CASSLSRTEAFF. The CDR3, as DNA: TGCGCCAGCAGCTTATCCCGCACTGAAGCTTTCTTT. The J gene is TRBJ1-1, the V gene TRBV5-1; D gene uncertain. The germline CDR1 and CDR2 sequences are SGHRS and YFSETQ. The CDR3 runs to 12 residues. The V end was cut by 2 bases, the J end by 4 bases, with 6 bases between. The variable domain in full, with the rest retrieved from reference TRBV5-1 and TRBJ1-1, is KAGVTQTPRYLIKTRGQQVTLSCSPISGHRSVSWYQQTPGQGLQFLFEYFSETQRNKGNFPGRFSGRQFSNSRSEMNVSTLELGDSALYLCASSLSRTEAFFGQGTRLTVV.

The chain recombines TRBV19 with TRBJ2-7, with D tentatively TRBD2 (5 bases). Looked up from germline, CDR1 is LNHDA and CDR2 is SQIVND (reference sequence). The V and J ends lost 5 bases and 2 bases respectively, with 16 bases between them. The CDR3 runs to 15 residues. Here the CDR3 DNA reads TGTGCCAGTAGTCGGCGGGCCCTCCCTCCCTACGAGCAGTACTTC. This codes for CASSRRALPPYEQYF.

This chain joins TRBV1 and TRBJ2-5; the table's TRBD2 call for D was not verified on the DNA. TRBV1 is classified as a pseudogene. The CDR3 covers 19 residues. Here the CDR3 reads CTSSQDNKWREFALETQYF. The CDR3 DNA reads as TGCACCAGCAGCCAAGATAATAAGTGGCGGGAGTTTGCGCTAGAGACCCAGTACTTC.

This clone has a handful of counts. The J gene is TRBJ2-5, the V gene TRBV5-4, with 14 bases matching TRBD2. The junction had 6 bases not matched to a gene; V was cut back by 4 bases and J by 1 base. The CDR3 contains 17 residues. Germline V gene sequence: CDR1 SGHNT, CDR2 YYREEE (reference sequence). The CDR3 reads CASSPRTSGRSQETQYF. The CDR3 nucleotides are TGTGCCAGCAGCCCCCGGACTAGCGGGAGGTCCCAAGAGACCCAGTACTTC.